Presented here are 22 T cell receptor beta chains from one specimen sequenced in a study of OX40 agonist ivuxolimab in advanced cancers. TCRdb's copy holds only in-frame clones and misses some; the assay was immunoSEQ multiplex PCR. The repertoire has over 30,000 clones, 65% to 90% of them found once; the top ten carry approximately 1.8%. The sample was CD4+ or CD8+ T cells sorted from blood, taken in a trial of the OX40 agonist ivuxolimab. The receptors stem from an adult with an advanced solid tumor such as melanoma, head and neck, liver or kidney cancer.

The chain is built from TRBV19 and TRBJ1-6; TRBD1 matches 12 bases. V trimming: 5 bases; J trimming: 10 bases; junction bases outside the gene matches: 6. CDR3 length equals 15 residues. Looked up from germline, CDR1 is LNHDA and CDR2 is SQIVND (reference sequence). CDR3 DNA sequence: TGTGCCAGTAGTGAGGGGACAGGGGGCGAGTCACCCCTCCACTTT. Protein sequence: CASSEGTGGESPLHF.

The genes are TRBV19 and TRBJ1-1; D gene uncertain. V was shortened by 4 bases and J by 10 bases, with 16 bases between the two germline ends. From germline, CDR1 is LNHDA and CDR2 SQIVND (reference sequence). CDR3 length: 13 amino acids. The CDR3 DNA reads TGTGCCAGTAGTAGAGGGCCGACTAAGGGAGCTTTCTTT. Protein sequence: CASSRGPTKGAFF.

The count of this clone is one. The CDR3 spells CASRLGENGGEQETQYF. CDR3 nucleotide sequence: TGTGCCAGCAGATTAGGGGAAAACGGGGGGGAACAAGAGACCCAGTACTTC. This chain uses TRBV6-8 with TRBJ2-5, with 8 bases matching TRBD2. Germline-derived CDR1 and CDR2 are MNHGY and SAAAGT. This CDR3 has 17 amino acids. V was pared by 6 bases and J by 2 bases, with 14 bases of the junction left unmatched.

This clone was seen more than once but under ten times. J is TRBJ1-1 and V is TRBV9; D is unclear. Germline V lookup: CDR1 SGDLS, CDR2 YYNGEE. The CDR3 length is 13 residues. Trimming took off 4 bases at V and 0 bases at J, with 7 bases between the two ends. Here the CDR3 DNA reads TGTGCCAGCAGCAGGGCCGTGAACACTGAAGCTTTCTTT. Protein sequence: CASSRAVNTEAFF.

This clone was observed a single time. The CDR3 reads CASSRDAAQETQYF. CDR3 in DNA: TGCGCCAGCAGCCGGGACGCAGCACAAGAGACCCAGTACTTC. This chain links TRBV5-1 with TRBJ2-5, with D tentatively TRBD1 or TRBD2 (5 bases each). V was trimmed by 4 bases and J by 2 bases, leaving 12 bases between them. The CDR3 totals 14 residues. Germline values: CDR1 SGHRS, CDR2 YFSETQ.

The V call is TRBV9, the J call TRBJ2-7, with 10 bases identical to TRBD1. J lost 2 bases, V lost 0 bases, and 2 bases had no gene match. Germline V gene lookup returns CDR1 SGDLS and CDR2 YYNGEE. The CDR3 has 15 amino acids. The CDR3 DNA reads as TGTGCCAGCAGCGTAGGAGGGACAGGGGCCTACGAGCAGTACTTC. As protein: CASSVGGTGAYEQYF.

This sequence joins TRBV5-4 and TRBJ1-3; D is unresolved. In germline, CDR1 is SGHNT, CDR2 YYREEE (reference sequence). V dropped 4 bases and J dropped 8 bases, with 16 bases sitting between them. CDR3 length equals 14 residues. Here the CDR3 reads CASSRPRVEHTIYF. The CDR3 DNA is TGTGCCAGCAGCCGGCCCCGGGTGGAACACACCATATATTTT. The full variable domain, rest sourced from reference TRBV5-4 and TRBJ1-3, is ETGVTQSPTHLIKTRGQQVTLRCSSQSGHNTVSWYQQALGQGPQFIFQYYREEENGRGNFPPRFSGLQFPNYSSELNVNALELDDSALYLCASSRPRVEHTIYFGEGSWLTVV.

The rearrangement joins TRBV6-5 to TRBJ2-7, with D perhaps matching TRBD2 (7 bases). V lost 5 bases and J 12 bases, leaving 20 bases between the germline ends. From germline, CDR1 is MNHEY and CDR2 SVGAGI. The CDR3 contains 13 residues. CDR3 sequence: CASSHPQGRATYF. The CDR3 DNA reads as TGTGCCAGCAGTCACCCCCAGGGGAGGGCGACGTACTTC.

V and J are TRBV7-2 and TRBJ2-3; D assignment may be TRBD1 or TRBD2 (5 bases each). Germline V gene data show CDR1 as SGHTA and CDR2 as FQGNSA. The CDR3 consists of 14 residues. Trimming took off 0 bases at V and 1 base at J, with 5 bases between the two ends. Written as DNA, the CDR3 is TGTGCCAGCAGCTTAGCGGGGGGCACAGATACGCAGTATTTT. This translates into CASSLAGGTDTQYF.

The J gene is TRBJ2-7, the V gene TRBV5-1; no firm D call. CDR3 length: 13 amino acids. Trimming cost V 0 bases and J 3 bases, with 7 bases left between them. Per germline, CDR1 SGHRS and CDR2 YFSETQ. The CDR3 coding sequence is TGCGCCAGCAGCTTGGAAGGCTTCTACGAGCAGTACTTC. It specifies CASSLEGFYEQYF.

V is TRBV2 and J is TRBJ2-3; TRBD1 matches at 8 bases. The CDR3 spans 16 residues. Germline CDR1 is SNHLY and CDR2 is FYNNEI. Trimming cost V 3 bases and J 1 base; bases outside gene matches: 6. CDR3 residues: CASSDIRGRGTDTQYF. The CDR3 nucleotides are TGTGCCAGCAGTGACATCAGGGGGCGCGGCACAGATACGCAGTATTTT. The variable domain in full, with the rest retrieved from reference TRBV2 and TRBJ2-3, is EPEVTQTPSHQVTQMGQEVILRCVPISNHLYFYWYRQILGQKVEFLVSFYNNEISEKSEIFDDQFSVERPDGSNFTLKIRSTKLEDSAMYFCASSDIRGRGTDTQYFGPGTRLTVL.

Relative to its sample, this clone is medium-sized. The V gene is TRBV19, the J gene TRBJ1-3; D may be TRBD1 (6 bases). The V end was cut by 6 bases, the J end by 5 bases, with 20 bases between. The CDR3 is 16 amino acids. CDR1 LNHDA and CDR2 SQIVND come from the germline V gene (reference sequence). The CDR3 reads CASSGAGTKSRNTIYF. The CDR3, as DNA: TGTGCCAGTAGCGGGGCAGGGACAAAGAGCAGAAACACCATATATTTT.

The sample holds a few counts of this clone. This sequence joins TRBV4-2 and TRBJ1-2; no firm D call. Deletions cut 3 bases from V and 4 bases from J, with 9 bases between. This CDR3 has 13 residues. CDR1 LGHNA and CDR2 YNFKEQ come from the germline V gene. Here the CDR3 DNA reads TGTGCCAGCAGCCACTCGACGGGCTATGGCTACACCTTC. Translated, it gives CASSHSTGYGYTF.

The chain links TRBV6-1 to TRBJ1-1, with D hard to call. Trimming pared 6 bases from V and 7 bases from J, leaving 12 bases between. Germline V gene sequence: CDR1 MNHNS, CDR2 SASEGT. The CDR3 consists of 12 residues. The CDR3 DNA reads TGTGCCAGCAGCGCTGACCTAAGTGAAGCTTTCTTT. This gives the protein CASSADLSEAFF.

The rearrangement links TRBV2 to TRBJ2-3; no firm D call. CDR1 and CDR2 from the germline V gene are SNHLY and FYNNEI. V dropped 3 bases and J dropped 0 bases, with 10 bases sitting between them. The CDR3 loop spans 15 amino acids. CDR3 sequence: CASSEDGTSTDTQYF. The CDR3 DNA reads as TGTGCCAGCAGTGAGGACGGCACTAGCACAGATACGCAGTATTTT.

The CDR3 spells CALTSGGDTQYF. The CDR3 DNA reads as TGTGCCTTGACTAGCGGGGGGGATACGCAGTATTTT. The chain links TRBV30 to TRBJ2-3; TRBD2 agrees at 13 bases. The J segment lost 6 bases and the V segment lost 7 bases, leaving 1 base of the junction unmatched. This CDR3 is built from 12 residues. Germline V gene lookup returns CDR1 GTSNPN and CDR2 SVGIG (reference sequence).

The chain is built from TRBV5-8 and TRBJ1-6; TRBD1 is a possible D gene (6 bases). Germline assignment: CDR1 SGHTS and CDR2 YDEGEE. The CDR3 has 15 residues. Trimming removed 4 bases at V and 4 bases at J, with 12 bases between. The CDR3 region has the DNA TGTGCCAGCAGCGCCGGACAGAATTATAATTCACCCCTCCACTTT. This translates into CASSAGQNYNSPLHF.

This sequence joins TRBV5-4 and TRBJ1-4; D is undetermined. This CDR3 has 17 amino acids. The germline gives CDR1 SGHNT, CDR2 YYREEE (reference sequence). V was trimmed by 1 base and J by 1 base, leaving 14 bases between them. CDR3 loop: CASSLSPGTRTNEKLFF. The CDR3 DNA reads TGTGCCAGCAGCTTGTCTCCGGGAACGAGAACTAATGAAAAACTGTTTTTT. The full variable domain, completed using reference TRBV5-4 and TRBJ1-4, is ETGVTQSPTHLIKTRGQQVTLRCSSQSGHNTVSWYQQALGQGPQFIFQYYREEENGRGNFPPRFSGLQFPNYSSELNVNALELDDSALYLCASSLSPGTRTNEKLFFGSGTQLSVL.

The chain links TRBV9 to TRBJ1-2; TRBD1 is a possible D gene (6 bases). Germline assignment: CDR1 SGDLS and CDR2 YYNGEE. The CDR3 has 14 residues. V was pared by 1 base and J by 1 base, with 8 bases between. CDR3 in amino acids: CASSVQGLNYGYTF. The CDR3 nucleotides are TGTGCCAGCAGCGTACAGGGGCTTAACTATGGCTACACCTTC. Complete variable domain (other parts from reference TRBV9 and TRBJ1-2): DSGVTQTPKHLITATGQRVTLRCSPRSGDLSVYWYQQSLDQGLQFLIQYYNGEERAKGNILERFSAQQFPDLHSELNLSSLELGDSALYFCASSVQGLNYGYTFGSGTRLTVV.

V gene TRBV27 combines with J gene TRBJ1-1, with 9 nucleotides matching TRBD1. The CDR3 is made up of 14 amino acids. The V gene end was trimmed by 7 bases and the J gene end by 5 bases; junction bases not matched to a gene: 8. In germline, CDR1 is MNHEY, CDR2 SMNVEV (reference sequence). The CDR3: CASKLQGAWTEAFF. Here the CDR3 DNA reads TGTGCCAGCAAGTTACAGGGGGCATGGACTGAAGCTTTCTTT.

The chain combines TRBV2 with TRBJ1-1, with 7 bases matching TRBD1. This CDR3 has 14 residues. Trimming at V came to 5 bases and at J to 6 bases, leaving 9 bases not matched to a gene. Germline loops: CDR1 SNHLY, CDR2 FYNNEI. The CDR3 loop is CASSLTGVSAEAFF. CDR3 nucleotides: TGTGCCAGCAGTCTTACAGGGGTCAGCGCTGAAGCTTTCTTT.

CDR3 loop: CASMLAGAIYTQYF. As DNA, the CDR3 is TGTGCCAGCATGCTAGCGGGGGCTATCTATACGCAGTATTTT. The chain joins TRBV2 to TRBJ2-3, with TRBD2 matching over 10 bases. Losses at the gene ends were 7 bases for V and 7 bases for J; bases not matched to a gene: 8. Germline assignment: CDR1 SNHLY and CDR2 FYNNEI. The CDR3 runs to 14 residues.